The clone carrying this T cell receptor beta chain was seen only a few times. Its specificity is not known. The CDR3 has 15 residues. The V segment lost 4 bases and the J segment 4 bases; nucleotides outside the gene matches: 6. In germline, CDR1 is ENHRY, CDR2 SYGVKD. This entry belongs to a study of human T cells and chemical hapten exposure. General study points: Controls had significantly fewer large CDR3 similarity clusters than were formed by expanded TCRs.

This sample's time point: pre-sensitization, week 0. Treatment indicated: therapeutic diphenylcyclopropenone sensitization with weekly scalp DPC. TCRdb re-derived calls from the RACE reads in MiXCR, one entry per CDR3 protein. The data show 95,000 to 100,000 distinct CDR3 sequences, 10% to 13% seen once. Sequenced material: whole blood, taken in connection with sensitization to the hapten diphenylcyclopropenone (DPC). This sequence joins TRBV10-3 and TRBJ2-3; 9 nucleotides line up with TRBD2. The sequence was obtained from a woman aged 55-69 years with alopecia areata. Some clones in this sample may be carry-over from other donors' samples. The CDR3 sequence is CAISGGSGGADTQYF. For the CDR3, the DNA is TGTGCCATCAGTGGTGGTAGCGGGGGCGCAGATACGCAGTATTTT.